The source of this T cell receptor (beta chain) is a study of blood T cell repertoires in COVID-19. The wider study: The analysed material was cDNA or gDNA that came from T cells, B-cell-depleted T cells, or PBMCs.

Per germline, CDR1 SGHRS and CDR2 YFSETQ. The length of the CDR3 is 14 residues. The assay was immunoSEQ multiplex PCR, and TCRdb's table has in-frame clones only and misses some. This table holds some 54,000 clones, 89% found once. Worth noting for this clone: An end of the junction differs from the germline gene, which may be a read error.

This sequence joins TRBV5-1 and TRBJ1-1; the match to TRBD1 covers 9 bases. This clonotype originated in an elderly man with active or convalescent COVID-19. The material sequenced was peripheral blood. The CDR3 region is CASRLGQGSTEAFF. The CDR3 coding sequence is TGCGCCAGCAGATTGGGACAGGGTTCCACTGAAGCTTTCTTT.